This TCR beta chain was recovered during a study of blood T cell repertoires in COVID-19. TCRdb keeps only in-frame clones here, not all; method: immunoSEQ multiplex PCR. The sample lists 150,000 to 180,000 clones, about 73% occurring once. V was shortened by 0 bases and J by 8 bases, with 10 bases between the two germline ends. The CDR3 runs 13 residues. CDR1 and CDR2 from the germline V gene are MNHEY and SVGAGI. The chain employs TRBV6-5 and TRBJ1-1; D gene uncertain. The source is a man older than 75 with acute or convalescent COVID-19. Sequenced input: peripheral blood. CDR3 protein: CASSYSTRREAFF. The DNA of the CDR3 is TGTGCCAGCAGTTACTCAACACGCCGAGAAGCTTTCTTT.